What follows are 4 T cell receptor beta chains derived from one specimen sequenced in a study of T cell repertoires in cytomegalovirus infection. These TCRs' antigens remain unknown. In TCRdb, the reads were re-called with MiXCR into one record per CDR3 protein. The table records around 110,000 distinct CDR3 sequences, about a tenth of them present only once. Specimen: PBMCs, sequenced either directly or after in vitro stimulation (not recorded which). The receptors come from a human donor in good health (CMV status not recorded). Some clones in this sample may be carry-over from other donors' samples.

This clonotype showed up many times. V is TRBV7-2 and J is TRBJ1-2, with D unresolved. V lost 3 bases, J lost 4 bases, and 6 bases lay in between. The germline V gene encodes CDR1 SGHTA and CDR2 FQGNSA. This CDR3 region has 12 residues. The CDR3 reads CASSFRTYGYTF. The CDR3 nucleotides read TGTGCCAGCAGCTTCCGGACCTATGGCTACACCTTC.

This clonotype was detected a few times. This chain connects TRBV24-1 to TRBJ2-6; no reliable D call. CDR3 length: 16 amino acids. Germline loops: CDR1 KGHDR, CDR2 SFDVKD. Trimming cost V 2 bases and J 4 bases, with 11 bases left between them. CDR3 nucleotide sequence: TGTGCCACCAGTGATTCGAGGATGGCCGGGGCCAACGTCCTGACTTTC. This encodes CATSDSRMAGANVLTF.

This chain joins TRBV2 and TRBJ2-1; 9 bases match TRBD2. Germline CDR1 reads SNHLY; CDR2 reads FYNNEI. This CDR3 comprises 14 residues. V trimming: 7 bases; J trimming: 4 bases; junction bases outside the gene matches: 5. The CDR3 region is CASKRLAVYNEQFF. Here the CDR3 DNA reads TGTGCCAGCAAGAGACTAGCGGTATACAATGAGCAGTTCTTC.

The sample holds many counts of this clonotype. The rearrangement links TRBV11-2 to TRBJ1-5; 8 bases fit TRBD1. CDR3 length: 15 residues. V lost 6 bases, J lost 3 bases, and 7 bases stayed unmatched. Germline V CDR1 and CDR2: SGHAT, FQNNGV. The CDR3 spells CASSPGTGPNQPQHF. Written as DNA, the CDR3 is TGTGCCAGCAGTCCCGGGACAGGCCCCAATCAGCCCCAGCATTTT.